One and the same sample provided the 5 T cell receptor beta chains below, sequenced in a study of Ad26.COV2.S vaccination and SARS-CoV-2 variants. Sequencing was performed with immunoSEQ multiplex PCR; in TCRdb, only in-frame clones are kept and a portion is missing. The table includes 440,000 or so clones, 92% detected once. Treatment defined: some 20 received Ad26.COV2.S at low or high dose, single or two shots; about 5 received placebo; per-sample allocation not given. Following the first vaccine or placebo injection, samples were taken on day 63. Specimen: peripheral blood, collected in a trial of Ad26.COV2.S vaccine versus placebo. These receptors all stem from a person between 18 and 59 years old who received the Ad26.COV2.S COVID-19 vaccine or a placebo.

This chain connects TRBV7-9 to TRBJ2-1; tentatively, D is TRBD1 or TRBD2 (5 bases each). The CDR3 is 17 residues long. V lost 7 bases, J lost 4 bases, and 23 bases lay in between. Germline V gene data show CDR1 as SEHNR and CDR2 as FQNEAQ (reference sequence). CDR3 coding DNA: TGTGCCAGCACCTATCCTTCTTCCGGGACGGTATACAATGAGCAGTTCTTC. It is translated as CASTYPSSGTVYNEQFF.

The rearrangement links TRBV2 to TRBJ1-2; D possibly corresponds to TRBD1 (5 bases). Trimming removed 6 bases from V and 5 bases from J, with 7 bases in between. The CDR3 spans 11 residues. CDR1 is SNHLY, CDR2 FYNNEI, per germline. The CDR3 DNA follows: TGTGCCAGCAGGCAGGGTTATGGCTACACCTTC. Translation gives CASRQGYGYTF.

The chain recombines TRBV5-6 with TRBJ2-3, with D hard to call. Germline lookup yields CDR1 SGHDT and CDR2 YYEEEE. This CDR3 is built from 14 residues. Trimming removed 4 bases from V and 0 bases from J, with 9 bases in between. Here the CDR3 reads CASSGRVSTDTQYF. The DNA for the CDR3 is TGTGCCAGCAGCGGACGGGTTAGCACAGATACGCAGTATTTT.

This chain joins TRBV28 and TRBJ2-2; a possible D gene is TRBD1 (6 bases). The CDR3 has 19 amino acids. V was clipped by 3 bases and J by 0 bases, with 20 bases between them. Germline V gene data show CDR1 as MDHEN and CDR2 as SYDVKM. This CDR3 is CASSFPTNQDRPNTGELFF. In nucleotides, the CDR3 is TGTGCCAGCAGTTTTCCAACAAACCAGGACAGACCGAACACCGGGGAGCTGTTTTTT.

CDR3 protein: CSVFLAGSYNEQFF. In DNA form, the CDR3 reads TGCAGCGTTTTTCTAGCGGGGTCCTACAATGAGCAGTTCTTC. The J gene is TRBJ2-1, the V gene TRBV29-1; 9 nucleotides match TRBD2. The CDR3 extends over 14 amino acids. With V trimmed by 5 bases and J by 1 base, 3 bases remained unmatched. The germline V gene encodes CDR1 SQVTM and CDR2 ANQGSEA.